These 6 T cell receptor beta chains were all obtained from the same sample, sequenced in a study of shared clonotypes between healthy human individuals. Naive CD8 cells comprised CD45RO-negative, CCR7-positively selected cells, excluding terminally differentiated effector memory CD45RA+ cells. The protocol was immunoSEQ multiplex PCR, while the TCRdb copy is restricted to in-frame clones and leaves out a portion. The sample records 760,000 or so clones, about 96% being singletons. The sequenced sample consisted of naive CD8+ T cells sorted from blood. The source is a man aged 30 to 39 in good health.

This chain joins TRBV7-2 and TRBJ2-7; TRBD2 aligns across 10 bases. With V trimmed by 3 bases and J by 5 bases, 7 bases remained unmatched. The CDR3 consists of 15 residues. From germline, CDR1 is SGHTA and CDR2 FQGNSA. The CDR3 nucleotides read TGTGCCAGCAGCTTTTTCGCCGGGACTAGCGACGAGCAGTACTTC. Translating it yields CASSFFAGTSDEQYF.

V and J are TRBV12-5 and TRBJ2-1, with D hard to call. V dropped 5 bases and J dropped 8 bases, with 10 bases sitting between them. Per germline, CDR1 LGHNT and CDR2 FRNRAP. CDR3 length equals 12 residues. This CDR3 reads CASGLRPDEQFF. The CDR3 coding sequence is TGTGCTAGTGGTCTTCGCCCCGATGAGCAGTTCTTC.

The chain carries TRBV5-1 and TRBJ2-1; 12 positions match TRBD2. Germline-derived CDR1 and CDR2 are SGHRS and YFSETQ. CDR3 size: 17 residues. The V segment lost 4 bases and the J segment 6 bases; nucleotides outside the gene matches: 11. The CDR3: CASSPRLAGGPSNEQFF. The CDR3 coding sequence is TGCGCCAGCAGCCCGAGGCTAGCGGGAGGGCCATCCAATGAGCAGTTCTTC.

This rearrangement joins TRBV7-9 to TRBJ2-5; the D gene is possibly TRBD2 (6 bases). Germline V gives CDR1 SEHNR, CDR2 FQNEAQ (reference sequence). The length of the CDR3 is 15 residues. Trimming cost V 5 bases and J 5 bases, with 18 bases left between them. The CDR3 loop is CASSAPGSLMETQYF. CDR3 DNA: TGTGCCAGCAGCGCACCCGGGAGTCTAATGGAGACCCAGTACTTC.

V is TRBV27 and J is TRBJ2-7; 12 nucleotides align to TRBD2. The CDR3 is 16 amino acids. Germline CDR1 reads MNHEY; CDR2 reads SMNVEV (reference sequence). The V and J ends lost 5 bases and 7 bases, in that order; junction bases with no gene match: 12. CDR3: CASSPQTSGSSGEQYF. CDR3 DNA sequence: TGTGCCAGCAGTCCCCAGACTAGCGGGAGCTCGGGTGAGCAGTACTTC.

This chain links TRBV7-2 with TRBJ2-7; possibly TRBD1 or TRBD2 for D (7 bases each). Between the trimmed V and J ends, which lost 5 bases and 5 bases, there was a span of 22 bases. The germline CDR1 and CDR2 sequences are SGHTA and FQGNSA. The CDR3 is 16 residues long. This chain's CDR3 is CASSTRGGYRGDEQYF. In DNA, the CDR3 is TGTGCCAGCAGCACTAGGGGGGGCTACAGGGGAGACGAGCAGTACTTC.